What follows are 30 T cell receptor beta chains derived from one specimen sequenced in a study of blood T cell repertoires in COVID-19. Method: immunoSEQ multiplex PCR; TCRdb's copy keeps in-frame clones and lacks some. This sample carries about 150,000 clones, roughly nine tenths of them seen once, and the ten largest clones take approximately 3.7%. The sequencing sample was made of PBMCs or T cells enriched from blood (not recorded which). Receptors originate from a woman between 40 and 50 years old who had been exposed to COVID-19.

The chain recombines TRBV28 with TRBJ2-5; TRBD2 agrees at 8 bases. The CDR3 is 17 amino acids. V dropped 1 base and J dropped 9; count of bases not matched to a gene: 16. The germline V gene encodes CDR1 MDHEN and CDR2 SYDVKM. The CDR3, as DNA: TGTGCCAGCAGTTTATATCAGCGGGGGCCCAGAGAAGGGGCCCAGTACTTC. Translation gives CASSLYQRGPREGAQYF.

This chain uses TRBV29-1 with TRBJ2-5; TRBD2 aligns across 9 bases. CDR3 length equals 15 residues. CDR1 SQVTM and CDR2 ANQGSEA come from the germline V gene. The ends lost 8 bases at V and 4 bases at J; junction bases unmatched: 14. Written as DNA, the CDR3 is TGCAGCTCCCGGGGAGGTAGCGGGAGTGGAGAGACCCAGTACTTC. This sequence encodes CSSRGGSGSGETQYF.

The chain combines TRBV19 with TRBJ2-1; TRBD1 is a possible D gene (5 bases). V was trimmed by 1 base and J by 4 bases, leaving 8 bases between them. CDR1 is LNHDA and CDR2 is SQIVND in the germline V gene (reference sequence). The CDR3 loop spans 14 amino acids. The CDR3 nucleotides are TGTGCCAGTAGTATAGCTGACAGATACAATGAGCAGTTCTTC. Translating it yields CASSIADRYNEQFF. Combining the CDR3 with reference TRBV19 and TRBJ2-1 gives the whole variable domain DGGITQSPKYLFRKEGQNVTLSCEQNLNHDAMYWYRQDPGQGLRLIYYSQIVNDFQKGDIAEGYSVSREKKESFPLTVTSAQKNPTAFYLCASSIADRYNEQFFGPGTRLTVL.

This clone occurred a few times. The chain recombines TRBV4-3 with TRBJ2-1; the match to TRBD1 covers 12 bases. Trimming took 0 bases from V and 9 from J; bases not matched to a gene: 6. Germline V gene sequence: CDR1 LGHNA, CDR2 YSLEER. The CDR3 has 16 amino acids. CDR3 protein: CASSQEVGTGGSEQFF. The CDR3 nucleotides read TGCGCCAGCAGCCAAGAAGTGGGGACAGGGGGCTCTGAGCAGTTCTTC.

This chain links TRBV2 with TRBJ2-7; weak D call: TRBD1 (5 bases). The V gene lost 7 bases and the J gene lost 6 bases, with 10 bases spanning the gap. From germline, CDR1 is SNHLY and CDR2 FYNNEI. The CDR3 has 11 amino acids. The CDR3 loop reads CASTRDREQYF. CDR3 bases: TGTGCCAGCACCAGGGATCGCGAGCAGTACTTC.

This sequence joins TRBV7-2 and TRBJ2-3; TRBD1 aligns across 8 bases. V gave up 5 bases and J gave up 4 bases; unmatched junction bases: 5. Germline CDR1 reads SGHTA; CDR2 reads FQGNSA. This CDR3 is built from 14 residues. This CDR3 is CASSLSQGADTQYF. The CDR3 DNA sequence: TGTGCCAGCAGCCTGTCACAGGGGGCAGATACGCAGTATTTT.

The CDR3 region is CASSLQSTGTYGYTF. DNA for the CDR3: TGCGCCAGCAGCCTTCAGTCGACAGGGACCTATGGCTACACCTTC. The chain has TRBV5-1 and TRBJ1-2, with TRBD1 matching over 7 bases. CDR1 is SGHRS and CDR2 is YFSETQ in the germline V gene. The CDR3 runs 15 residues. J was trimmed by 4 bases and V by 4 bases; bases with no gene match: 10.

The J gene is TRBJ1-1, the V gene TRBV9, with a weak D call TRBD1 (5 bases). The V and J ends lost 4 bases and 1 base respectively, with 11 bases between them. The germline CDR1 and CDR2 sequences are SGDLS and YYNGEE. The CDR3 consists of 14 residues. The DNA of the CDR3 is TGTGCCAGCAGCCGGATGGGGGGGAACACTGAAGCTTTCTTT. This sequence encodes CASSRMGGNTEAFF.

This chain links TRBV27 with TRBJ1-6; D is possibly TRBD1 (5 bases). Deletions cut 4 bases from V and 7 bases from J, with 8 bases between. This CDR3 region has 13 residues. Germline values: CDR1 MNHEY, CDR2 SMNVEV (reference sequence). The CDR3, as DNA: TGTGCCAGCAGTTGGAGGGGAAATTCACCCCTCCACTTT. Residues: CASSWRGNSPLHF.

This chain uses TRBV12-5 with TRBJ2-1; maybe TRBD1 (6 bases). Germline CDR1 reads LGHNT; CDR2 reads FRNRAP. The CDR3 is 16 residues long. V shed 5 bases and J shed 7 bases, with 21 bases lying between them. The CDR3, as DNA: TGTGCTAGTGGTCCACCAGGGGCGACTCCCCTTAATGAGCAGTTCTTC. Translation: CASGPPGATPLNEQFF.

The chain recombines TRBV28 with TRBJ2-2; a weak D match, TRBD1 (6 bases). This CDR3 has 16 residues. Germline V lookup: CDR1 MDHEN, CDR2 SYDVKM. Deletions cut 0 bases from V and 3 bases from J, with 11 bases between. In nucleotides, the CDR3 is TGTGCCAGCAGTTTATGGCAGGGGTCCGACACCGGGGAGCTGTTTTTT. Its translation: CASSLWQGSDTGELFF.

The chain joins TRBV4-1 to TRBJ2-2; D gene uncertain. The ends were cut back, 1 base at V and 1 base at J, with 10 bases in the middle. The CDR3 extends over 16 amino acids. Germline values: CDR1 MGHRA, CDR2 YSYEKL. CDR3 loop: CASSQVGTLNTGELFF. The CDR3 DNA reads TGCGCCAGCAGCCAAGTCGGTACTTTGAACACCGGGGAGCTGTTTTTT.

V gene TRBV27 combines with J gene TRBJ2-1, with D maybe TRBD1 (6 bases). There are 14 residues in the CDR3. Trimming cost V 5 bases and J 3 bases, with 11 bases left between them. Germline V CDR1 and CDR2: MNHEY, SMNVEV (reference sequence). The DNA of the CDR3 is TGTGCCAGCAGTCAGGGGAATGTCTACAATGAGCAGTTCTTC. Its translation is CASSQGNVYNEQFF.

The chain links TRBV2 to TRBJ1-5; D not certain. Germline V CDR1 and CDR2: SNHLY, FYNNEI. V gave up 1 base and J gave up 4 bases, with 5 bases separating them. The CDR3 contains 13 residues. CDR3 in DNA: TGTGCCAGCAGTGAAGATGCGAATCAGCCCCAGCATTTT. It is translated as CASSEDANQPQHF.

The J gene is TRBJ2-7, the V gene TRBV2; 8 nucleotides line up with TRBD1. V lost 7 bases, J lost 0 bases, and 5 bases stayed unmatched. The CDR3 is made up of 14 amino acids. CDR1 and CDR2 from the germline V gene are SNHLY and FYNNEI. Here the CDR3 reads CASTIGQGSYEQYF. The CDR3 coding sequence is TGTGCCAGCACTATAGGACAGGGCTCCTACGAGCAGTACTTC.

The chain has TRBV15 and TRBJ1-2; D perhaps matches TRBD1 (6 bases). The V gene lost 1 base and the J gene lost 4 bases, with 25 bases spanning the gap. The germline V gene has CDR1 LNHNV and CDR2 YYDKDF (reference sequence). The CDR3 runs to 19 residues. Written as DNA, the CDR3 is TGTGCCACCAGCAGAGGCGTCGGGGGGCGCACGGTTGATGGCTATGGCTACACCTTC. Its protein is CATSRGVGGRTVDGYGYTF.

V gene TRBV10-2 combines with J gene TRBJ1-6; D ambiguous. Germline CDR1 WSHSY, CDR2 SAAADI. The CDR3 spans 16 residues. Trimming took 3 bases from V and 0 from J, leaving 9 bases between them. Written as DNA, the CDR3 is TGCGCCAGCAGTGACGCATCTAGCTCCTATAATTCACCCCTCCACTTT. It specifies CASSDASSSYNSPLHF.

The J gene is TRBJ2-1, the V gene TRBV7-2; D is uncertain. The CDR3 runs to 14 residues. V lost 1 base to trimming and J lost 4 bases, with 8 bases between them. CDR1 is SGHTA and CDR2 is FQGNSA in the germline V gene. CDR3 in amino acids: CASSLGSDYNEQFF. CDR3 DNA sequence: TGTGCCAGCAGCTTAGGCTCAGATTACAATGAGCAGTTCTTC.

In its sample, this clone was seen once. V is TRBV10-3 and J is TRBJ2-1; TRBD2 matches 9 bases. Per the germline V gene, CDR1 is ENHRY and CDR2 is SYGVKD. The ends lost 6 bases at V and 6 bases at J; junction bases unmatched: 15. The CDR3 length is 17 residues. The CDR3 coding sequence is TGTGCCATCAGGGACGGCGTTGCGCGGGGGGGCCTCAATGAGCAGTTCTTC. As protein: CAIRDGVARGGLNEQFF.

The rearrangement joins TRBV3-1 (or the pseudogene TRBV3-2) to TRBJ2-1, with 7 bases matching TRBD2. CDR3 length equals 14 residues. The V and J ends lost 4 bases and 7 bases, in that order; junction bases with no gene match: 7. Germline CDR1 LGHDT, CDR2 YNNKEL (reference sequence). The CDR3 DNA reads as TGTGCCAGCAGCCTCGGGACTAATAAGAATGAGCAGTTCTTC. This translates into CASSLGTNKNEQFF.

The chain employs TRBV10-2 and TRBJ2-1, with 7 bases matching TRBD1. The ends lost 0 bases at V and 2 bases at J; junction bases unmatched: 7. CDR3 length equals 17 residues. Germline V lookup: CDR1 WSHSY, CDR2 SAAADI. CDR3 region: CASSESIYQGAYNEQFF. CDR3 sequence (DNA): TGCGCCAGCAGTGAGTCGATTTATCAGGGGGCCTACAATGAGCAGTTCTTC.

This chain links TRBV7-9 with TRBJ2-3; 9 positions agree with TRBD2. The CDR3 is 17 residues long. CDR1 and CDR2 (germline): SEHNR, FQNEAQ (reference sequence). The trim removed 4 bases at V and 5 bases at J, leaving 13 bases unmatched. CDR3 residues: CASSSNLAGAMGDTQYF. The CDR3 DNA reads as TGTGCCAGCAGCTCAAACTTAGCGGGAGCCATGGGAGATACGCAGTATTTT.

The chain links TRBV19 to TRBJ2-7; possibly TRBD2 for D (5 bases). Between the trimmed V and J ends, which lost 9 bases and 0 bases, there was a span of 12 bases. Per the germline V gene, CDR1 is LNHDA and CDR2 is SQIVND (reference sequence). This CDR3 comprises 13 residues. The CDR3 region is CASALGSSYEQYF. The CDR3 coding sequence is TGTGCCAGCGCGCTTGGGAGCTCCTACGAGCAGTACTTC.

The chain joins TRBV5-1 to TRBJ1-2, with D possibly TRBD1 on 6 matching bases. The CDR3 runs to 13 residues. CDR1 SGHRS and CDR2 YFSETQ come from the germline V gene. V lost 3 bases to trimming and J lost 4 bases, with 10 bases between them. The CDR3 region has the DNA TGCGCCAGCAGCTCTACACAGGGCTATGGCTACACCTTC. Residues: CASSSTQGYGYTF.

This rearrangement joins TRBV10-3 to TRBJ2-7; maybe TRBD1 (5 bases). There are 15 residues in the CDR3. The V end was cut by 0 bases, the J end by 0 bases, with 9 bases between. The germline V gene has CDR1 ENHRY and CDR2 SYGVKD. The CDR3 DNA reads as TGTGCCATCAGTGAGTCGCAGGGATTCTCCTACGAGCAGTACTTC. This sequence encodes CAISESQGFSYEQYF.

The V call is TRBV6-2 or TRBV6-3, the J call TRBJ2-1, with 15 positions matching TRBD2. The length of the CDR3 is 17 residues. V shed 6 bases and J 6 bases; nucleotides not matched to a gene: 9. Germline CDR1 reads MNHEY; CDR2 reads SVGEGT. The DNA of the CDR3 is TGTGCCAGCAGCCGCGGGACTAGCGGGAGGAGGGGCAATGAGCAGTTCTTC. It codes for CASSRGTSGRRGNEQFF.

This clone was seen only once. The chain employs TRBV27 and TRBJ2-7, with 9 bases fitting TRBD1. The CDR3 length is 16 residues. The junction had 12 bases not matched to a gene; V was cut back by 5 bases and J by 4 bases. Germline V gene sequence: CDR1 MNHEY, CDR2 SMNVEV (reference sequence). CDR3 loop: CASSQLGQGLSYEQYF. Written as DNA, the CDR3 is TGTGCCAGCAGTCAACTCGGACAGGGGTTATCTTACGAGCAGTACTTC.

V is TRBV9 and J is TRBJ1-1, with a weak D call TRBD1 (6 bases). Germline loops: CDR1 SGDLS, CDR2 YYNGEE. This CDR3 has 14 residues. Trimming stripped 1 base from V and 7 bases from J, with 14 bases between. The DNA for the CDR3 is TGTGCCAGCAGCGTAAGGACAGATAACGTTGAAGCTTTCTTT. As protein: CASSVRTDNVEAFF.

This chain joins TRBV19 and TRBJ1-2, with D tentatively TRBD1 (6 bases). CDR1 is LNHDA, CDR2 SQIVND, per germline (reference sequence). This CDR3 contains 14 residues. The germline V and J ends were trimmed by 7 bases and 0 bases, with 12 bases remaining between them. CDR3 in amino acids: CASTPGDSNYGYTF. The CDR3 DNA reads as TGTGCCAGTACCCCAGGGGATTCTAACTATGGCTACACCTTC.

This rearrangement joins TRBV7-6 to TRBJ2-3; D ambiguous. Between the trimmed V and J ends, which lost 5 bases and 0 bases, there was a span of 12 bases. There are 15 residues in the CDR3. The germline V gene encodes CDR1 SGHVS and CDR2 FNYEAQ. Written as DNA, the CDR3 is TGTGCCAGCAGCCCCTCCGCCAGGAGCACAGATACGCAGTATTTT. This gives the protein CASSPSARSTDTQYF.